This T cell receptor (beta chain) was found in a study of shared clonotypes between healthy human individuals (dated by TCRdb to 2018 to 2021). Looking at the study overall: Three men and a couple of women, aged 18 to 49 years, made up the cohort. Leukapheresis yielded between about 0.9 and 10 billion PBMCs per donor. To estimate repertoire size and how much clonotypes are shared between individuals, the study performed deep sequencing of blood TCR repertoires from a handful of healthy adults. For each donor, CD4 naive and CD4 memory were each run on three plates, CD8 naive on two plates, and CD8 memory on one plate. Libraries were prepared and TCR repertoires were sequenced by different laboratories using diverse techniques, in order to increase sequencing depth and limit assay-specific biases. General study outcomes and caveats: Based on pairwise subsampling, the degree of clonotype sharing among donors was expected to be affected by sequencing depth. Because the study included only a small number of donors, the genetic and exposure-history diversity represented was limited. Naive subsets generally had larger estimated clonotype richness than memory subsets. Compared with non-shared clonotypes, clonotypes shared by all four sorted-subset donors had higher generation probabilities. When a few donors were compared, the shared fraction of clonotypes was roughly 5% for naive CD4, approximately 3.3% for naive CD8, more than 2% for memory CD4, and less than 0.5% for memory CD8. Sampling was limited to blood, and TCR repertoires in tissue likely differ from TCR repertoires in blood. Incomplete sequencing was indicated by rarefaction of sorted-subset datasets, despite the large sequencing depth.

About this clone: Its specific antigen is unknown. It has no much larger one-base neighbor in the sample; base qualities were not kept. Distinct nucleotide sequences in the sample also encode this CDR3.

The donors were healthy, HIV-negative adults with no recently reported acute infections or vaccinations. All donors were Caucasian adults living in Nashville, Tennessee, USA. CD4+ T cells were enriched through magnetic negative selection, after which naive cells were positively selected on CD45RA and the remaining negative fraction served as the memory subset. Blood was collected by leukapheresis, and PBMCs were isolated by Ficoll-Histopaque density gradient centrifugation and then cryopreserved in liquid nitrogen vapor phase. Analytical flow cytometry was used to check the purity and quantity of each magnetically sorted T cell population. Genomic DNA was isolated from each sorted fraction and quantified by UV absorbance on a Nanodrop 2000c. Using the deep immunoSEQ assay, multiplex PCR amplified TCR CDR3 regions from genomic DNA. Genomic DNA extracted from each cell subset was distributed evenly over all wells of several immunoSEQ 96-well plates, and each plate served as one replicate. For sorted subsets, each replicate PCR was loaded with roughly 0.2 ug genomic DNA, equivalent to approximately 33,000 T cell genomes. Purified libraries were measured with a Qubit 3.0 fluorometer, size-checked on a Bioanalyzer 2100, and measured again with the KAPA Library Quantification kit. Every immunoSEQ 96-well plate was sequenced on a separate single-read 150-cycle Illumina NextSeq 550 flow cell. Per the authors' processing: The immunoSEQ output contained only junctional sequences without quality scores, so filtering could not match that applied to full-length reads. Sequences were annotated with PyIR, a Python wrapper for IgBLAST v1.9, and V/J genes and CDR3 were assigned using IMGT germline references. Reads were removed for weak V/J assignments (E-value above 1e-6), missing CDR3, stop codons, out-of-frame junctions, or ambiguous translated residues. A V3J clonotype was defined by an identical inferred V gene, J gene, and CDR3 amino acid sequence. Percentage overlap between repertoires was computed as shared unique clonotypes divided by the size of the smaller repertoire. Repertoire richness was assessed with RTK rarefaction, the Chao1 estimator, and Recon v2.1 estimates of unobserved clonotypes. Generation probabilities for all TCRbeta clonotypes obtained by the gDNA method from a handful of donors were computed using OLGA. TCRdb carries this immuneACCESS record with in-frame sequences only. Its versions omit some clonotypes, under half of them owing to an unresolved V gene in the studies checked, with the rest unexplained. Clone size and V and J calls were adopted from that table, with D and trimming inferred from the DNA. The sample data list millions of clones, and over 90% of these were observed just once. Of the sample, 0.39% falls within the top ten clones.

Based on the germline V gene, the CDR1 and CDR2 sequences are SGHTA and FQGNSA. V is cut by 4 bases and J by 2 bases, and the space between the germline ends is 1 base. Counted from cysteine to phenylalanine, this CDR3 has 11 amino acids. The read is trimmed to its CDR3 DNA, 33 bases read in frame from base 1. The sequence joins TRBV7-2 to TRBJ2-3; the D gene lacks a confident call. The sequence was obtained from a man younger than 30 in good health. Some clones in this sample may be carry-over from other donors' samples. The sample comprised naive CD4+ T cells from PBMCs. Explained via the paper, the cell subset or site label denotes: CD45RA+ positively selected. This receptor has the CDR3 CASSSTDTQYF. The DNA is as follows: TGTGCCAGCAGCTCCACAGATACGCAGTATTTT. The full variable domain, completed from the reference TRBV7-2 and TRBJ2-3 proteins outside the CDR3, reads GAGVSQSPSNKVTEKGKDVELRCDPISGHTALYWYRQSLGQGLEFLIYFQGNSAPDKSGLPSDRFSAERTGGSVSTLTIQRTQQEDSAVYLCASSSTDTQYFGPGTRLTVL.